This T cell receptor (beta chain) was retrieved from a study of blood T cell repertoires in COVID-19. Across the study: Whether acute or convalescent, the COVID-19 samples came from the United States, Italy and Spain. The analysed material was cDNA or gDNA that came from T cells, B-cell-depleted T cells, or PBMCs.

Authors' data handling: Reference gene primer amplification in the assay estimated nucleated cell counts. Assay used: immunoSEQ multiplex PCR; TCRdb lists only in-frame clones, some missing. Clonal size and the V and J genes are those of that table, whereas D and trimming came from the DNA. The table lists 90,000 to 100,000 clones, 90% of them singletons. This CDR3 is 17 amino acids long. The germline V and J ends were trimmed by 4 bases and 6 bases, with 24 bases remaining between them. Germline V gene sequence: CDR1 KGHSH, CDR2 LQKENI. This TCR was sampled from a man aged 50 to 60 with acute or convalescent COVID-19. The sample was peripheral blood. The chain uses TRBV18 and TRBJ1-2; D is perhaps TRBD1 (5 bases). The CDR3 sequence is CASSLQRTYTGGDGYTF. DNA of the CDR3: TGTGCCAGCTCACTCCAACGTACTTATACAGGCGGGGATGGCTACACCTTC.